This T cell receptor beta chain was identified in a study of blood T cells in healthy people across ages. The CDR3 loop spans 13 amino acids. The ends were cut back, 2 bases at V and 7 bases at J, with 9 bases in the middle. Germline-derived CDR1 and CDR2 are LGHDT and YNNKEL (reference sequence). The table lists this clonotype with a few counts. Sample-barcoded 5' priming and a J-beta primer mix drove a second PCR of 7 to 11 cycles. One entry per CDR3 protein, called by TCRdb with MiXCR from the 5' RACE reads. The sample holds hundreds of thousands of distinct CDR3 sequences; about 26% are singletons and the top ten take about 3.9%. The sample also formed part of further work on T cells of mothers and their children. As reported in that work: Samples came from a few healthy Caucasian mothers and their six children. Unrelated pairs and related pairs have their TCR recombination output shaped similarly by thymic selection. Normalized overlap was always slightly, never significantly, higher in related than unrelated mother-child pairs.

The receptor was isolated from a boy aged 2 to 10 in good health. This chain joins TRBV3-1 and TRBJ2-1; no reliable D call. What was sequenced was blood. CDR3 sequence: CASSQRFENEQFF. The CDR3 coding sequence is TGTGCCAGCAGCCAAAGGTTCGAGAATGAGCAGTTCTTC.